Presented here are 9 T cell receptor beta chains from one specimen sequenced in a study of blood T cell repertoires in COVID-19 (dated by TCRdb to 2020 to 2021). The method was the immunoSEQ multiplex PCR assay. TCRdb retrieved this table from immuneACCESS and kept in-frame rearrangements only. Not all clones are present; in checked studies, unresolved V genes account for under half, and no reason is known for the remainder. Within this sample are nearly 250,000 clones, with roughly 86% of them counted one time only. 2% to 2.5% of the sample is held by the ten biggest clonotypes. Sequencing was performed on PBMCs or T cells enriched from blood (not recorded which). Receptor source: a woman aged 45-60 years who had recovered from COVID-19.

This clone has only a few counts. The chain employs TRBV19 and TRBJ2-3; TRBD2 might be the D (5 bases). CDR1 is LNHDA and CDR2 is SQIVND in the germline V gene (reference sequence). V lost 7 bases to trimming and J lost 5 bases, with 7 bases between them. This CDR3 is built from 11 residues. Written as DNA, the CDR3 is TGTGCCAGTACGGGGAGAGATACGCAGTATTTT. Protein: CASTGRDTQYF.

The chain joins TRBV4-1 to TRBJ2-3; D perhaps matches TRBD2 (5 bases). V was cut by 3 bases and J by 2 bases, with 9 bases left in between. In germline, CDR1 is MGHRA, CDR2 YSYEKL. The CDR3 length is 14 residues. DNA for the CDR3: TGCGCCAGCAGCCACCCGGACTTCACAGATACGCAGTATTTT. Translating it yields CASSHPDFTDTQYF.

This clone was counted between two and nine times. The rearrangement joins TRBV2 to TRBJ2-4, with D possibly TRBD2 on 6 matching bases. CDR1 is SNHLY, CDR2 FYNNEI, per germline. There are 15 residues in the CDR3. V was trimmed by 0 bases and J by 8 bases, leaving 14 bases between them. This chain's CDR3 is CASSEAGPGVDIQYF. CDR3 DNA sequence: TGTGCCAGCAGTGAAGCTGGGCCGGGAGTTGACATTCAGTACTTC.

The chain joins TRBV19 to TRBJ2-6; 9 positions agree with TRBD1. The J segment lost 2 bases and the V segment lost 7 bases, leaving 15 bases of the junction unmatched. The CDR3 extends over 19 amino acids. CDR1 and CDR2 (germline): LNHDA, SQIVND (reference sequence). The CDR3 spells CASTPGTGYLLTGANVLTF. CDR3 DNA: TGTGCCAGTACCCCCGGGACAGGGTATTTGCTGACTGGGGCCAACGTCCTGACTTTC.

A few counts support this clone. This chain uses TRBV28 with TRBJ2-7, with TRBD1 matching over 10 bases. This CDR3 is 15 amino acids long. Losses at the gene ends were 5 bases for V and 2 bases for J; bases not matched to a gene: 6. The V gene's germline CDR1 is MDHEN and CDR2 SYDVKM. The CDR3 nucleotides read TGTGCCAGCAGTGGGGGACAGGGGACAACCTACGAGCAGTACTTC. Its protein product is CASSGGQGTTYEQYF. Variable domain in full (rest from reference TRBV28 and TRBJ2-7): DVKVTQSSRYLVKRTGEKVFLECVQDMDHENMFWYRQDPGLGLRLIYFSYDVKMKEKGDIPEGYSVSREKKERFSLILESASTNQTSMYLCASSGGQGTTYEQYFGPGTRLTVT.

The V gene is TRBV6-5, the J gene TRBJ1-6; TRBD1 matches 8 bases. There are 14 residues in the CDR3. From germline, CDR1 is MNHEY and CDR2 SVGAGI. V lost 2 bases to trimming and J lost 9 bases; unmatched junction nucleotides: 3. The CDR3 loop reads CASSYQGAGSPLHF. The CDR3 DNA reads TGTGCCAGCAGTTACCAGGGGGCAGGTTCACCCCTCCACTTT.

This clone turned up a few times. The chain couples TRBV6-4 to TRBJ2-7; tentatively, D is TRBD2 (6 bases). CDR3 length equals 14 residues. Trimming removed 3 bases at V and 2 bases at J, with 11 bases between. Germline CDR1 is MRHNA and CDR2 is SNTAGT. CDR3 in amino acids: CASSEPGGTYEQYF. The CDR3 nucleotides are TGTGCCAGCAGTGAGCCCGGAGGGACCTACGAGCAGTACTTC.

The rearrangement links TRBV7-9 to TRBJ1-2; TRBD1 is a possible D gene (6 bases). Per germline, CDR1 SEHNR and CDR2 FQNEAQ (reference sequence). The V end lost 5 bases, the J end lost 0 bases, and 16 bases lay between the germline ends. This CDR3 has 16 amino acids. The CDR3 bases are TGTGCCAGCAGCACACCGACAGGCTTGGCTAACTATGGCTACACCTTC. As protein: CASSTPTGLANYGYTF.

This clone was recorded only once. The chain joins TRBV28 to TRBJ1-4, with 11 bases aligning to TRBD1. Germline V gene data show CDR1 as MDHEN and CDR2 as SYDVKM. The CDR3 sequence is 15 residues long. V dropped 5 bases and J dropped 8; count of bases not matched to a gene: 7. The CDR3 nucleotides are TGTGCCAGCAGTCGCCCTGGGACAGGGGGGGAAAAACTGTTTTTT. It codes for CASSRPGTGGEKLFF.